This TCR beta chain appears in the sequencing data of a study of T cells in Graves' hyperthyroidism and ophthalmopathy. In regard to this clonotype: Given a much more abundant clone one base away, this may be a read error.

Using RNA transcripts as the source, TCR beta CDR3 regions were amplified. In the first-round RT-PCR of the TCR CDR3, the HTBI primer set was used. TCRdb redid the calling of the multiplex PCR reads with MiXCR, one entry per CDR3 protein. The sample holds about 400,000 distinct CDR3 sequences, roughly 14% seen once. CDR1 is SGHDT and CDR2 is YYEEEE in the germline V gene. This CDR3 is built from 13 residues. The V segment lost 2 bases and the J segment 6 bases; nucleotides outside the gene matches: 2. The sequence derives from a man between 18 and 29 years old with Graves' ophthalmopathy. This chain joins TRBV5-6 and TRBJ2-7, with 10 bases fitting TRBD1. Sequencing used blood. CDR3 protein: CASSFGTGAEQYF. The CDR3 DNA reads TGTGCCAGCAGCTTCGGGACAGGGGCCGAGCAGTACTTC.